The sequence of this T cell receptor (beta chain) was determined in a study of cytomegalovirus exposure and HLA in healthy donors. Study results and limitations: Available immune exposure information was restricted to CMV serostatus only.

This CDR3 contains 14 residues. CDR1 is GTSNPN, CDR2 SVGIG, per germline (reference sequence). V was pared by 5 bases and J by 5 bases, with 9 bases of the junction left unmatched. This clone has just a few counts. What it binds is not known. Vbeta (60) and Jbeta (13) primers were used in the PCR. TCRdb's copy holds only in-frame clones and misses some; the assay was immunoSEQ multiplex PCR. The table records roughly 140,000 clones, 76% of them present only once. Sample: PBMCs. This TCR derives from a woman aged 40 to 50 in good health and CMV-seronegative. This sequence joins TRBV30 and TRBJ2-7; 10 nucleotides line up with TRBD1. CDR3 sequence reads: CAWALGQGLDEQYF. The DNA of the CDR3 is TGTGCCTGGGCGCTGGGACAGGGGCTCGACGAGCAGTACTTC.